Listed here is a single TCR beta chain. This sample was taken from a study of shared clonotypes between healthy human individuals. Profiled with immunoSEQ multiplex PCR; TCRdb holds only in-frame clones, not every one. The repertoire has a few million clones, approximately 90% of them found once; the top ten carry roughly 0.13%. The CDR3 is 13 residues long. The ends were cut back, 8 bases at V and 8 bases at J, with 18 bases in the middle. Germline assignment: CDR1 MDHEN and CDR2 SYDVKM. Sequenced material: naive CD4+ T cells sorted from blood. Subset specified: CD45RA+ positively selected. V gene TRBV28 combines with J gene TRBJ1-2; D possibly corresponds to TRBD1 (6 bases). The receptor was derived from a man aged 18-30 years in good health. CDR3 region: CASSTGGAEGYTF. CDR3 coding DNA: TGTGCCAGCTCTACCGGGGGGGCCGAAGGCTACACCTTC.